A single count supports the clone carrying this T cell receptor beta chain. Its specificity is unknown. With MiXCR, TCRdb called clones anew from the PCR reads. In the table there are over 15,000 clones, approximately 24% of which are singletons. CDR3 length: 14 amino acids. Trimming removed 3 bases from V and 7 bases from J; junction bases left unmatched: 9. The germline gives CDR1 GTSNPN, CDR2 SVGIG (reference sequence). This record comes from a study of metastatic and nonmetastatic thyroid tumors. Study-level results: Across blood and tumor, TCR beta diversity in malignant thyroid tumors was reportedly significantly higher than in benign nodules.

Before thyroid surgery, none of the patients had received any treatment. The chain is built from TRBV30 and TRBJ1-5; TRBD1 aligns across 7 bases. Material: tumor tissue. The receptor comes from a male donor with papillary thyroid cancer or a benign thyroid nodule (not recorded which). Some clones in this sample may be carry-over from other donors' samples. The chain's CDR3 is CAWSLTGSGQPQHF. As DNA, the CDR3 is TGTGCCTGGAGCTTGACAGGGTCAGGGCAGCCCCAGCATTTT.